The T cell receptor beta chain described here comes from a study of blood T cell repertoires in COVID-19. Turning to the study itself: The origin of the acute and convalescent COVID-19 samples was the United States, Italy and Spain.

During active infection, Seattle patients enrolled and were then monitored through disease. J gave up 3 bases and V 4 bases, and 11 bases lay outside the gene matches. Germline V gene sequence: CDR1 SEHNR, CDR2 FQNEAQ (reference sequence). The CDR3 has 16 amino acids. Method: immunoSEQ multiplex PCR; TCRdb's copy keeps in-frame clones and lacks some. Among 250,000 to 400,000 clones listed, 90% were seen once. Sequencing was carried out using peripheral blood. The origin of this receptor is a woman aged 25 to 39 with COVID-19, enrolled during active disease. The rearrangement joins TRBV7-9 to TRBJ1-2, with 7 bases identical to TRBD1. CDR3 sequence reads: CASSSPSFRGDYGYTF. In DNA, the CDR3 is TGTGCCAGCAGCTCGCCAAGCTTCAGGGGGGACTATGGCTACACCTTC. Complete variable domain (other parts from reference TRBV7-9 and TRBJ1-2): DTGVSQNPRHKITKRGQNVTFRCDPISEHNRLYWYRQTLGQGPEFLTYFQNEAQLEKSRLLSDRFSAERPKGSFSTLEIQRTEQGDSAMYLCASSSPSFRGDYGYTFGSGTRLTVV.